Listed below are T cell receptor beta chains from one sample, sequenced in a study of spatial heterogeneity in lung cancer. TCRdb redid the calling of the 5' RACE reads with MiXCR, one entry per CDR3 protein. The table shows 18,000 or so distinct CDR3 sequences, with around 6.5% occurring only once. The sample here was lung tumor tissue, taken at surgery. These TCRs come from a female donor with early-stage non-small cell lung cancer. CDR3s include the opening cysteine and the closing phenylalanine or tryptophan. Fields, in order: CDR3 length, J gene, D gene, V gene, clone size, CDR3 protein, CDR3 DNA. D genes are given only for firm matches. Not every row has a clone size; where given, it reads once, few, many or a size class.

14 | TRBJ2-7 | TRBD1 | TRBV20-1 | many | CSARGTGGSYEQYF | TGCAGTGCTAGAGGGACAGGGGGCTCCTACGAGCAGTACTTC
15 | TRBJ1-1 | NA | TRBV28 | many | CASPPAGNMNTEAFF | TGTGCCAGTCCTCCGGCAGGTAACATGAACACTGAAGCTTTCTTT
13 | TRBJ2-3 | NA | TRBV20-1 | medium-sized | CSPKDPSTDTQYF | TGCAGTCCAAAGGACCCGAGCACAGATACGCAGTATTTT
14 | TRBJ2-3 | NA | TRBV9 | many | CASSVGGRVDTQYF | TGTGCCAGCAGCGTAGGGGGTAGGGTGGATACGCAGTATTTT
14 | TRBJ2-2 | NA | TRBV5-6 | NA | CASSLAGATGELFF | TGTGCCAGCAGCTTGGCAGGAGCGACCGGGGAGCTGTTTTTT
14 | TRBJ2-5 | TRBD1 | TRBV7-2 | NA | CASRFPGQAETQYF | TGTGCCAGCAGGTTTCCGGGACAGGCGGAGACCCAGTACTTC
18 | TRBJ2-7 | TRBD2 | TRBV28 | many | CASEPVGLAGASSYEQYF | TGTGCCAGCGAGCCCGTAGGTCTAGCGGGGGCGTCCTCCTACGAGCAGTACTTC
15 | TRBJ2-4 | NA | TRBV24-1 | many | CATSDSGSDSNIQYF | TGTGCCACCAGTGATTCAGGCTCGGACAGTAACATTCAGTACTTC
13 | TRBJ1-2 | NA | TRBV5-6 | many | CASSGMDFYGYTF | TGTGCCAGCAGCGGAATGGATTTCTATGGCTACACCTTC
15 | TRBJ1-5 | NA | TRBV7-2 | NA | CASSLGRGTGQPQHF | TGTGCCAGCAGCTTAGGAAGGGGAACGGGTCAGCCCCAGCATTTT
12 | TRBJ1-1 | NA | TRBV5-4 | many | CASSRRLNEAFF | TGTGCCAGCAGTCGAAGGTTGAATGAAGCTTTCTTT
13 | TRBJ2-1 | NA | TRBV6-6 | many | CATQGGSYNEQFF | TGTGCCACTCAGGGGGGCTCCTACAATGAGCAGTTCTTC
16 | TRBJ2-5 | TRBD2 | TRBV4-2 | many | CASSLTSGGASETQYF | TGTGCCAGCAGCCTCACTAGCGGGGGGGCGTCAGAGACCCAGTACTTC
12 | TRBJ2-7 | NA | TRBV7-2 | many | CASSLIWDEQYF | TGTGCCAGCAGCTTGATATGGGACGAGCAGTACTTC
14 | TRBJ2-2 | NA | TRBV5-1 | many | CASRATANTGELFF | TGCGCCAGCAGGGCGACAGCGAACACCGGGGAGCTGTTTTTT
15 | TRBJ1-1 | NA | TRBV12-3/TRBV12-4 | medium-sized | CASSLGLQKVDEAFF | TGTGCCAGCAGTTTAGGCTTACAGAAAGTGGATGAAGCTTTCTTT
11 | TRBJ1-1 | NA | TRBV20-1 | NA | CSARGRGKAFF | TGCAGTGCTAGAGGGCGAGGGAAAGCTTTCTTT
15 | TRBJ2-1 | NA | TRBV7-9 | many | CASSLGGGSYNEQFF | TGTGCCAGCAGCTTAGGAGGGGGGTCCTACAATGAGCAGTTCTTC
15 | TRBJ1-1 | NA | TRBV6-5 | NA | CASKKSGAGNTEAFF | TGTGCCAGCAAAAAATCGGGGGCGGGGAACACTGAAGCTTTCTTT
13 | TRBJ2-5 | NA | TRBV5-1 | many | CASSRDGEETQYF | TGCGCCAGCAGCCGGGACGGTGAAGAGACCCAGTACTTC
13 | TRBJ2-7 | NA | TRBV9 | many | CASSRDVSYEQYF | TGTGCCAGCTCCCGGGACGTCTCCTACGAGCAGTACTTC
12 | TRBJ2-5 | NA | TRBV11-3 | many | CASSFGTETQYF | TGTGCCAGCAGCTTCGGAACGGAGACCCAGTACTTC
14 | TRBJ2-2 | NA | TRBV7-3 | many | CASSLFQGSGELFF | TGTGCCAGCAGCTTATTTCAGGGGTCCGGGGAGCTGTTTTTT
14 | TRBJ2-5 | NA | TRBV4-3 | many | CASSQESKKETQYF | TGCGCCAGCAGCCAAGAGAGTAAAAAAGAGACCCAGTACTTC
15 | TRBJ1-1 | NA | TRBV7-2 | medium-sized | CASSRTRDTYTEAFF | TGTGCCAGCAGCCGAACCCGGGACACTTACACTGAAGCTTTCTTT
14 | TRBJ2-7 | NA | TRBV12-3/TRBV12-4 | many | CASSLDGRGYEQYF | TGTGCCAGCAGTTTGGACGGCAGAGGCTACGAGCAGTACTTC
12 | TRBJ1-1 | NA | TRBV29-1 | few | CSARRLNTEAFF | TGCAGCGCCAGGAGGTTGAACACTGAAGCTTTCTTT
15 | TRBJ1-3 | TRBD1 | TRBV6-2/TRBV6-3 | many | CASTPGQRSGNTIYF | TGTGCCAGCACCCCGGGACAGCGCTCTGGAAACACCATATATTTT
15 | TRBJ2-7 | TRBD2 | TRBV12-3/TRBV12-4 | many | CASSTTSGASLEQYF | TGTGCCAGCAGTACCACTAGCGGGGCCTCTCTGGAGCAGTACTTC
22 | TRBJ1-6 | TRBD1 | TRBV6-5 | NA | CASGPGPTGTGIRSSYNSPLHF | TGTGCCAGCGGCCCCGGTCCGACCGGGACAGGGATCCGTAGCTCCTATAATTCACCCCTCCACTTT
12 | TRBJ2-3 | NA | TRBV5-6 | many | CASSYSTDTQYF | TGTGCCAGCAGTTACAGCACAGATACGCAGTATTTT
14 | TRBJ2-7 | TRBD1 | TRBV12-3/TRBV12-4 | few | CASSPGTGGREQYF | TGTGCCAGCAGTCCCGGGACAGGTGGTCGGGAGCAGTACTTC
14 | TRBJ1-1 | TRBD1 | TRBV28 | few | CASSLFRQGDEAFF | TGTGCCAGCAGTTTATTCCGACAGGGGGATGAAGCTTTCTTT
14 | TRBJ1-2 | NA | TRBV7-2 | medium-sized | CASSLVGGNYGYTF | TGTGCCAGCAGCTTAGTTGGAGGGAACTATGGCTACACCTTC
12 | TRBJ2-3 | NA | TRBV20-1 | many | CSARDNRDTQYF | TGCAGTGCTAGAGACAATAGGGATACGCAGTATTTT
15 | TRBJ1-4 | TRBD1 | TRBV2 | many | CASREREQGNEKLFF | TGTGCCAGCAGGGAGCGGGAACAGGGGAATGAAAAACTGTTTTTT
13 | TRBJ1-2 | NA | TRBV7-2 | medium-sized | CASAFTGPGGYTF | TGTGCCAGCGCCTTTACGGGGCCAGGGGGCTACACCTTC
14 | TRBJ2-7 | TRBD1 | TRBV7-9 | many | CASSRGTGPYEQYF | TGTGCCAGCAGCCGCGGGACAGGGCCCTACGAGCAGTACTTC
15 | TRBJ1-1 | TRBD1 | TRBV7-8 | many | CASSSGQGVNTEAFF | TGTGCCAGCAGCTCGGGACAGGGGGTGAACACTGAAGCTTTCTTT
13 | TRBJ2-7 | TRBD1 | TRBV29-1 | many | CSVRDRGTYEQYF | TGCAGCGTGCGGGACAGGGGGACCTACGAGCAGTACTTC
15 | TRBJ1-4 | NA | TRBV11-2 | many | CASSSSGGDNEKLFF | TGTGCCAGCAGCTCCTCTGGGGGAGACAATGAAAAACTGTTTTTT
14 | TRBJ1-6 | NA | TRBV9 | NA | CATSGGGDNSPLHF | TGTGCTACCAGCGGCGGAGGGGACAATTCACCCCTCCACTTT
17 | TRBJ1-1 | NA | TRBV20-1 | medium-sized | CSASQIGRGQGGTEAFF | TGCAGTGCTAGTCAGATCGGCAGGGGCCAAGGAGGAACTGAAGCTTTCTTT
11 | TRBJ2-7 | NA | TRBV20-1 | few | CSASQGYEQYF | TGCAGTGCTAGCCAAGGGTACGAGCAGTACTTC
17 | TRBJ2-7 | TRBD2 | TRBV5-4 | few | CASSLAGLAGITYEQYF | TGTGCCAGCAGCTTGGCCGGACTAGCGGGGATTACCTACGAGCAGTACTTC
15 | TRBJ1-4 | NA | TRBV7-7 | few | CASSVGTSTNEKLFF | TGTGCTAGCAGCGTAGGGACATCAACTAATGAAAAACTGTTTTTT
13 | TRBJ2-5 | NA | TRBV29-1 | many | CSVERTVQETQYF | TGCAGCGTTGAAAGGACAGTCCAAGAGACCCAGTACTTC
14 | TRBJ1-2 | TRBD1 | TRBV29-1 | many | CSVDWGQGSLGYTF | TGCAGCGTTGATTGGGGACAGGGTTCATTGGGCTACACCTTC
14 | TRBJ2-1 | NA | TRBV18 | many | CASSPETSYNEQFF | TGTGCCAGCTCACCCGAGACTAGTTACAATGAGCAGTTCTTC
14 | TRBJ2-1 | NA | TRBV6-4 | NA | CASGQNYGTAEQFF | TGTGCCAGCGGACAAAATTACGGAACAGCTGAGCAGTTCTTC
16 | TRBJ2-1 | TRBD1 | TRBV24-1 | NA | CATSDPTGSPYNEQFF | TGTGCCACCAGTGACCCGACAGGGTCCCCCTACAATGAGCAGTTCTTC
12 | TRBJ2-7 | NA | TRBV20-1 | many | CSAGPKGKWAYF | TGCAGTGCTGGCCCTAAGGGCAAATGGGCGTACTTC